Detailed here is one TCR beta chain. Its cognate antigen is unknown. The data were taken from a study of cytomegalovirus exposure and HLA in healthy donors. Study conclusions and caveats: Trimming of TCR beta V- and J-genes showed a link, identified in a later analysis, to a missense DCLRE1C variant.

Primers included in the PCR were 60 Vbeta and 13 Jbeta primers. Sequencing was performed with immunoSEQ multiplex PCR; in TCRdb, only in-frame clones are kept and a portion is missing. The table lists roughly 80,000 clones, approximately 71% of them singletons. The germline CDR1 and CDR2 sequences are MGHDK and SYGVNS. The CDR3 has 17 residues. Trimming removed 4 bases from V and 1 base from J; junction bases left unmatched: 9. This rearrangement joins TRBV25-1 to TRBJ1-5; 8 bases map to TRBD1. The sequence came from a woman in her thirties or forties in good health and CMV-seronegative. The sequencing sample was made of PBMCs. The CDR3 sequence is CASSGHGTGKSNQPQHF. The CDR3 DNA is TGTGCCAGCAGTGGACACGGGACAGGAAAAAGCAATCAGCCCCAGCATTTT.